The clone carrying this TCR beta chain has only a few counts. Its antigen is undetermined. This CDR3 is built from 14 residues. The V end was cut by 5 bases, the J end by 6 bases, with 15 bases between. Looked up from germline, CDR1 is MNHNS and CDR2 is SASEGT. This sample was taken from a study of human T cells and chemical hapten exposure. Overall study findings and caveats: Expanded TCRs clustered into significantly more large CDR3 similarity groups than controls, the analysis revealed.

Noted time point: patch test 1, 2 weeks after DPC sensitization. Treatment reported: therapeutic diphenylcyclopropenone sensitization with weekly scalp DPC. Blood was collected ahead of every patch test applied. In the library, unique molecular identifiers were attached to individual cDNA molecules. TCRdb re-derived calls from the RACE reads in MiXCR, one entry per CDR3 protein. The sample shows 150,000 to 200,000 distinct CDR3 sequences, more than 12% of them seen only once. This clonotype originated in a woman aged 25 to 45 with alopecia areata. Some clones in this sample may be carry-over from other donors' samples. The V gene is TRBV6-1, the J gene TRBJ2-3, with D perhaps matching TRBD1 (6 bases). The material sequenced was whole blood, taken in connection with sensitization to the hapten diphenylcyclopropenone (DPC). The CDR3 loop reads CASSLLTGEDTQYF. The CDR3 DNA reads as TGTGCCAGCAGTCTTCTGACAGGAGAGGATACGCAGTATTTT.